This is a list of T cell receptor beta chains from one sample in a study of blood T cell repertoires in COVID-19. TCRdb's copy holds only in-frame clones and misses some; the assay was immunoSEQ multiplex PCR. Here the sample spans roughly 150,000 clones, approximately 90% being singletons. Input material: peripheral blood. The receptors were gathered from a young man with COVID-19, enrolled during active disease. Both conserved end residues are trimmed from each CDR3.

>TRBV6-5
ASMTSSYEQY
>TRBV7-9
ASSLSVFGQNNQPQH
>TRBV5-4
ASSLDGQGTSPLH
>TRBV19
ASSILAGSDTQY
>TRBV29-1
RAPGGGANSYNEQF
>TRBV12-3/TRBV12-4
ASSPDRNYGYT
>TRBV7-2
ASSLAGTWNNSPLH
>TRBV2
ASSEARGGANEQY
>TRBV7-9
ASREGSSYEQY
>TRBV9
ASSVGGSYEQY
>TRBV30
AWSVPGQEEKLF
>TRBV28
ASSLFSRRNSPLH
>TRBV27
ASRPGQGNTEAF
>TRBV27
ASSRDRGSISF
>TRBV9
ASSGVSSGRMGGELF
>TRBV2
ASTRTSGRFIPYEQY
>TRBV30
AWSVFAGQGNYEQY
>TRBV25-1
ASRRTAYNEQF
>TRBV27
ASTPRGGRYEQY
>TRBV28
ASLDIINREQY
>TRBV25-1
ASSRLAGVETQY
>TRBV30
AWSRRGPYT
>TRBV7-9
ASTSAGVRYGYT
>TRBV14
ASSLRQGGTGELF
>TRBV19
ATLSGISTDTQY
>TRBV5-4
ASSPDRGWETQY
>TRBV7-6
ASSLYSGSNQPQH
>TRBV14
ASSQGGAQY
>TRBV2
ASSEVGRPEEKLF
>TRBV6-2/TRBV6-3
ASSIPPSAGELF
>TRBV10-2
ASSDGVTYEQY
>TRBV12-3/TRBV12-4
ASSIDSHRELF
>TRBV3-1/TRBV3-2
ASSPPPAGYNEQF
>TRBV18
ASSPLGQGARPPTGELF
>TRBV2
ASREGGRNTDTQY
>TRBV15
ATSRDFLSGTNPYNEQF
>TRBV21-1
AGAGGGGTLDPLTDTQY
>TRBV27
ASSRLPYEQY
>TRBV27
ASSFGSGRAGELF
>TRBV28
ASSSNRELVTDTQY